Listed here is a single T cell receptor (beta chain). Germline CDR1 is LGHNA and CDR2 is YSLEER. The V gene lost 3 bases and the J gene lost 3 bases, with 6 bases spanning the gap. The CDR3 loop spans 14 amino acids. This entry comes from a study of cytomegalovirus exposure and HLA in healthy donors. Amplification used 60 Vbeta primers and 13 Jbeta primers. Data came from immunoSEQ multiplex PCR; TCRdb stores just in-frame clones and leaves some out. The sample gives nearly 200,000 clones, roughly three quarters of which show up once; approximately 0.4% is in the top ten. The clonotype comes from a male donor in good health and CMV-seropositive. The source material was PBMCs. The genes are TRBV4-3 and TRBJ1-6; the D is unclear. The chain's CDR3 is CASSHGIYNSPLHF. CDR3 in DNA: TGCGCCAGCAGCCACGGGATCTATAATTCACCCCTCCACTTT.